The T cell receptor beta chain described here comes from a study of T cells in Graves' hyperthyroidism and ophthalmopathy. Study-wide results and limits: Onset of ophthalmopathy came a median 6.5 months after the model predicted it. Most expanded thyroid clonotypes above 0.001 recurred in blood.

Amplification targeted TCR beta CDR3 regions from RNA transcripts. The study used the HTBI primer set for a first-round RT-PCR of the TCR CDR3. TCRdb used MiXCR to reprocess the multiplex PCR reads, holding one entry per CDR3 protein. Here the sample spans more than 500,000 distinct CDR3 sequences, 15% to 20% being singletons. With 0 bases clipped from V and 10 bases from J, the junction kept 9 bases outside the gene matches. Germline CDR1 reads ENHRY; CDR2 reads SYGVKD. The CDR3 has 16 residues. This clonotype was seen a handful of times. The antigen is undetermined. The J gene is TRBJ2-1, the V gene TRBV10-3; 10 bases are shared with TRBD2. This receptor was obtained from a woman aged 25-40 years with Graves' hyperthyroidism. Material: blood. For the CDR3, the DNA is TGTGCCATCAGTGAGTCGCTAGCGGGAGAAGCGGAAGAGCAGTTCTTC. The encoded protein is CAISESLAGEAEEQFF.